The present entry profiles one T cell receptor beta chain with its context. Its antigen is unknown. TCRdb reprocessed the 5' RACE reads with MiXCR, giving one entry per CDR3 protein. The sample includes 200,000 or so distinct CDR3 sequences, 10% to 15% of them seen just once. The source of the sample is a study of CD8 T cells in ankylosing spondylitis. Points from the study as a whole: Significant enrichment of disease-linked clones was reportedly seen in matched ankylosing spondylitis synovial fluid. Several of the motif variants were reported before in synovial fluid and blood from reactive arthritis.

CDR3 length: 14 residues. Trimming removed 5 bases from V and 5 bases from J; junction bases left unmatched: 8. The TCR originated in a female donor with ankylosing spondylitis or in good health (not recorded which). The J gene is TRBJ1-2, the V gene TRBV12-3 or TRBV12-4; 7 nucleotides agree with TRBD1. The sequenced sample was blood, either unsorted or a sorted T cell fraction (not recorded which). The CDR3 DNA reads TGTGCCAGCAGTCCCCAGCCAGGGGGTTATGGCTACACCTTC. It is translated as CASSPQPGGYGYTF.